These 17 T cell receptor beta chains were all obtained from the same sample, sequenced in a study of blood T cell repertoires in COVID-19. The protocol was immunoSEQ multiplex PCR, while the TCRdb copy is restricted to in-frame clones and leaves out a portion. This sample has about 250,000 clones, with around 82% found just once. The sequenced material came from peripheral blood. These receptor sequences come from a man older than 75 with acute or convalescent COVID-19.

This chain joins TRBV7-5 and TRBJ2-7; the table's TRBD1 call for D was not verified on the DNA. TRBV7-5 is a documented pseudogene. The CDR3 loop spans 16 amino acids. The CDR3 nucleotides are TGTGTCAAAGCCCATTCAACAGGGTTCAGCTCCTACGAGCAGTACTTC. This sequence encodes CVKAHSTGFSSYEQYF.

The chain links TRBV4-1 to TRBJ1-3; 11 nucleotides align to TRBD1. CDR1 is MGHRA, CDR2 YSYEKL, per germline. CDR3 length equals 18 residues. V lost 3 bases, J lost 1 base, and 8 bases stayed unmatched. The CDR3 loop is CASSQDRGRGLSGNTIYF. In DNA form, the CDR3 reads TGCGCCAGCAGCCAGGACAGGGGGCGCGGATTATCTGGAAACACCATATATTTT.

The gene calls are TRBV28 and TRBJ2-7, with 7 bases matching TRBD2. Germline V CDR1 and CDR2: MDHEN, SYDVKM. Trimming cost V 7 bases and J 5 bases; bases outside gene matches: 17. The CDR3 totals 16 residues. CDR3 sequence: CASIGGNADTFHEQYF. The CDR3 region has the DNA TGTGCCAGCATCGGGGGGAATGCCGACACCTTCCACGAGCAGTACTTC.

The chain is built from TRBV10-3 and TRBJ2-7, with TRBD2 matching over 7 bases. Germline CDR1 ENHRY, CDR2 SYGVKD. CDR3 length: 14 residues. The J segment lost 1 base and the V segment lost 6 bases, leaving 6 bases of the junction unmatched. The CDR3 nucleotides read TGTGCCATCAGGCGGGGGACGGATTCCTACGAGCAGTACTTC. This codes for CAIRRGTDSYEQYF.

J is TRBJ2-2 and V is TRBV19, with 13 bases lining up with TRBD2. In germline, CDR1 is LNHDA, CDR2 SQIVND (reference sequence). CDR3 length: 15 residues. J lost 7 bases, V lost 6 bases, and 5 bases had no gene match. The CDR3 here is CASSKLAGGHGELFF. DNA of the CDR3: TGTGCCAGTAGCAAACTAGCGGGGGGGCACGGGGAGCTGTTTTTT.

This clone was counted once. The chain joins TRBV6-6 to TRBJ1-5; D uncertain. The CDR3 sequence is 14 residues long. Trimming took 0 bases from V and 5 from J, leaving 8 bases between them. Germline V lookup: CDR1 MNHNY, CDR2 SVGAGI (reference sequence). The CDR3 is CASSYSWGDQPQHF. Here the CDR3 DNA reads TGTGCCAGCAGTTACTCGTGGGGAGATCAGCCCCAGCATTTT.

The chain couples TRBV5-5 to TRBJ2-5, with D perhaps TRBD1 (6 bases). This CDR3 comprises 13 residues. V lost 4 bases to trimming and J lost 0 bases, with 7 bases between them. Per germline, CDR1 SGHKS and CDR2 YYEKEE (reference sequence). The DNA for the CDR3 is TGTGCCAGCAGCGACAGGTACCAAGAGACCCAGTACTTC. This gives the protein CASSDRYQETQYF.

The chain uses TRBV5-5 and TRBJ1-6; a weak D match, TRBD1 (5 bases). With 5 bases removed from V and 9 bases from J, the gap between germline ends came to 15 bases. The CDR3 consists of 14 residues. Per the germline V gene, CDR1 is SGHKS and CDR2 is YYEKEE (reference sequence). This chain's CDR3 is CASRFGQGGSPLHF. CDR3 sequence (DNA): TGTGCCAGCAGATTCGGGCAGGGAGGTTCACCCCTCCACTTT.

The chain uses TRBV30 and TRBJ2-1; tentative D call: TRBD2 (6 bases). Germline-derived CDR1 and CDR2 are GTSNPN and SVGIG (reference sequence). V lost 4 bases and J lost 4, with 14 bases in between. The CDR3 covers 14 residues. CDR3 in amino acids: CAWNPGLQYNEQFF. CDR3 bases: TGTGCCTGGAATCCGGGACTGCAATACAATGAGCAGTTCTTC.

This chain connects TRBV5-6 to TRBJ2-2; weak D call: TRBD2 (6 bases). CDR3 length: 15 amino acids. CDR1 SGHDT and CDR2 YYEEEE come from the germline V gene. V lost 1 base to trimming and J lost 6 bases, with 13 bases between them. CDR3 loop: CASSLNPGAAGELFF. The CDR3 region has the DNA TGTGCCAGCAGCTTGAATCCGGGAGCCGCCGGGGAGCTGTTTTTT. The full variable domain, completed using reference TRBV5-6 and TRBJ2-2, is DAGVTQSPTHLIKTRGQQVTLRCSPKSGHDTVSWYQQALGQGPQFIFQYYEEEERQRGNFPDRFSGHQFPNYSSELNVNALLLGDSALYLCASSLNPGAAGELFFGEGSRLTVL.

This clone was detected only a few times. V is TRBV2 and J is TRBJ2-5; 11 bases fit TRBD2. CDR3 length: 17 amino acids. Losses at the gene ends were 7 bases for V and 3 bases for J; bases not matched to a gene: 13. CDR1 SNHLY and CDR2 FYNNEI come from the germline V gene. The DNA for the CDR3 is TGTGCCAGCATGAAACCCTCCGGACTAGCGGGTGAAGAGACCCAGTACTTC. Residues: CASMKPSGLAGEETQYF. Variable domain in full (rest from reference TRBV2 and TRBJ2-5): EPEVTQTPSHQVTQMGQEVILRCVPISNHLYFYWYRQILGQKVEFLVSFYNNEISEKSEIFDDQFSVERPDGSNFTLKIRSTKLEDSAMYFCASMKPSGLAGEETQYFGPGTRLLVL.

V and J are TRBV5-6 and TRBJ1-4; D unresolved. Trimming removed 4 bases from V and 7 bases from J, with 14 bases in between. Germline values: CDR1 SGHDT, CDR2 YYEEEE. CDR3 size: 14 residues. CDR3 amino acids: CASSHRDPVEKLFF. The DNA for the CDR3 is TGTGCCAGCAGCCACAGAGACCCGGTTGAAAAACTGTTTTTT.

The chain combines TRBV18 with TRBJ2-7; D perhaps matches TRBD1 (6 bases). With 0 bases removed from V and 2 bases from J, the gap between germline ends came to 11 bases. The CDR3 is 15 residues long. The germline CDR1 and CDR2 sequences are KGHSH and LQKENI. CDR3 sequence: CASSPPARGAYEQYF. For the CDR3, the DNA is TGTGCCAGCTCACCACCGGCCAGGGGTGCCTACGAGCAGTACTTC.

CDR3 sequence (DNA): TGCGCCAGCAGTCAATCGGGCGGGAATTCACCCCTCCACTTT. Translated: CASSQSGGNSPLHF. The chain combines TRBV23-1 with TRBJ1-6, with D unresolved. TRBV23-1 is an ORF; its function is uncertain. V was pared by 0 bases and J by 7 bases, with 7 bases between. This CDR3 is 14 amino acids long.

V is TRBV5-4 and J is TRBJ2-7; D perhaps matches TRBD2 (7 bases). Germline V lookup: CDR1 SGHNT, CDR2 YYREEE (reference sequence). V gave up 4 bases and J gave up 5 bases, with 16 bases separating them. The CDR3 spans 14 residues. CDR3 bases: TGTGCCAGCAGCCCCGGGGGGCGTCGTGACGAGCAGTACTTC. Translated: CASSPGGRRDEQYF.

This chain links TRBV18 with TRBJ1-2, with TRBD1 as a possible D gene (6 bases). The V end lost 3 bases, the J end lost 6 bases, and 14 bases lay between the germline ends. Germline V gene lookup returns CDR1 KGHSH and CDR2 LQKENI. The CDR3 is made up of 14 amino acids. The CDR3 coding sequence is TGTGCCAGCTCACCGACCGGGGGGGGCAATGGCTACACCTTC. Amino acids: CASSPTGGGNGYTF.

The chain links TRBV6-5 to TRBJ2-2, with TRBD2 identical over 10 bases. The CDR3 loop spans 15 amino acids. CDR1 MNHEY and CDR2 SVGAGI come from the germline V gene. V shed 10 bases and J 5 bases; nucleotides not matched to a gene: 10. The CDR3 spells CATQFLAGVTGELFF. The CDR3 DNA follows: TGTGCCACCCAGTTTCTAGCGGGAGTAACCGGGGAGCTGTTTTTT.